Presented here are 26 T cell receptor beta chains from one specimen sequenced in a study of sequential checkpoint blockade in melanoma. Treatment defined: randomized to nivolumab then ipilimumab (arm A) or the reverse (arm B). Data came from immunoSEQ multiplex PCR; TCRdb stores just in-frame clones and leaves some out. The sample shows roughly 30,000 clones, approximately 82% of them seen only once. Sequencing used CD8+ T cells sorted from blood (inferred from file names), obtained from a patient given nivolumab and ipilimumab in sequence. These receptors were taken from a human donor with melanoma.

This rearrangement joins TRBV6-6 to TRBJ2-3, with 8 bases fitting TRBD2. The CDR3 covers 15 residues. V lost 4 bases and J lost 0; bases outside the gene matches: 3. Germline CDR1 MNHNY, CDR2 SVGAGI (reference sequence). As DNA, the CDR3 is TGTGCCAGCAGTTCTAGCGGGTGGAGCACAGATACGCAGTATTTT. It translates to CASSSSGWSTDTQYF.

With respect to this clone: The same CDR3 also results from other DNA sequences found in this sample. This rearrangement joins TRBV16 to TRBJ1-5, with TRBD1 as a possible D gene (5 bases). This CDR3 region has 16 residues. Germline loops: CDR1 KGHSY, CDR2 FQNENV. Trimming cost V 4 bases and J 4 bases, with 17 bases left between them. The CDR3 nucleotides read TGTGCCAGCAGCCGGGGGGGACTACCAAGGAATCAGCCCCAGCATTTT. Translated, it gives CASSRGGLPRNQPQHF.

For the CDR3, the DNA is TGTGCCAGCAGTTACAAAGAGGGGGCCCGCGGCGAAAAACTGTTTTTT. It specifies CASSYKEGARGEKLFF. The V gene is TRBV6-6, the J gene TRBJ1-4; 7 bases map to TRBD1. CDR1 is MNHNY, CDR2 SVGAGI, per germline (reference sequence). The V and J ends lost 2 bases and 8 bases, in that order; junction bases with no gene match: 11. The CDR3 runs 16 residues.

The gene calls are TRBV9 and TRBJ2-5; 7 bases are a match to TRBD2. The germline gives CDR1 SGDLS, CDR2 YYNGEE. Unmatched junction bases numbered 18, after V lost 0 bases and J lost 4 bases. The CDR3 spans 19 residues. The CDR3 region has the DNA TGTGCCAGCAGCGTAGACGCGGGTCAACATGGACCGGGGGGAGAGACCCAGTACTTC. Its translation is CASSVDAGQHGPGGETQYF.

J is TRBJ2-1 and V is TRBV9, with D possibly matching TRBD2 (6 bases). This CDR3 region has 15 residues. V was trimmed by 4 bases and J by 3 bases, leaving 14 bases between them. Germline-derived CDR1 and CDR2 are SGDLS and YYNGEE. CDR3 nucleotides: TGTGCCAGCAGCAGATTGGGGGGACTCTACAATGAGCAGTTCTTC. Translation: CASSRLGGLYNEQFF.

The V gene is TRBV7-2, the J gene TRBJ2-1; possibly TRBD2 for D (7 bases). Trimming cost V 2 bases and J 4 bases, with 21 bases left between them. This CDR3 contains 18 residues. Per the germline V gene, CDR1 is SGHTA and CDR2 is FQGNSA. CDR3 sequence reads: CASSLRGGGRGAYNEQFF. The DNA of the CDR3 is TGTGCCAGCAGCTTAAGGGGTGGGGGACGGGGGGCGTACAATGAGCAGTTCTTC.

CDR3 residues: CASSSDREGTEAFF. CDR3 DNA sequence: TGTGCCAGCAGTTCGGACAGGGAGGGGACTGAAGCTTTCTTT. V gene TRBV28 combines with J gene TRBJ1-1, with 8 bases matching TRBD1. V shed 4 bases, J shed 5 bases, and the junction held 6 bases outside the gene matches. Germline CDR1 and CDR2: MDHEN and SYDVKM. CDR3 length: 14 residues.

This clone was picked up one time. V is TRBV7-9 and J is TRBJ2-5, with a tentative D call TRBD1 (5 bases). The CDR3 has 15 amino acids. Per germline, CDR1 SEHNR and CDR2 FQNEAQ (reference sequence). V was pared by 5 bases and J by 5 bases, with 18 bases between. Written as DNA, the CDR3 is TGTGCCAGCAGCCCATCCCTAGGGGAATCGGAGACCCAGTACTTC. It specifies CASSPSLGESETQYF. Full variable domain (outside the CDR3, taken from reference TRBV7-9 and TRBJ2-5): DTGVSQNPRHKITKRGQNVTFRCDPISEHNRLYWYRQTLGQGPEFLTYFQNEAQLEKSRLLSDRFSAERPKGSFSTLEIQRTEQGDSAMYLCASSPSLGESETQYFGPGTRLLVL.

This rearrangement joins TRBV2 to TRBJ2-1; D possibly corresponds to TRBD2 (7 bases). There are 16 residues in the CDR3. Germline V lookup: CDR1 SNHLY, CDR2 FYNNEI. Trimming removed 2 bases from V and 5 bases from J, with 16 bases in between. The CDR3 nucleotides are TGTGCCAGCAGTGAATGGGCGGGGGCGAAGGACAATGAGCAGTTCTTC. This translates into CASSEWAGAKDNEQFF.

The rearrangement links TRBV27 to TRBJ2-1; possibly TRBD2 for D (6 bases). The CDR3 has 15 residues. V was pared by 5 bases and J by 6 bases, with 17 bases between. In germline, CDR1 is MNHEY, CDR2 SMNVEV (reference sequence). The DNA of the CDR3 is TGTGCCAGCAGTCCCCTCGCGAAGCGGGTCAATGAGCAGTTCTTC. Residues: CASSPLAKRVNEQFF.

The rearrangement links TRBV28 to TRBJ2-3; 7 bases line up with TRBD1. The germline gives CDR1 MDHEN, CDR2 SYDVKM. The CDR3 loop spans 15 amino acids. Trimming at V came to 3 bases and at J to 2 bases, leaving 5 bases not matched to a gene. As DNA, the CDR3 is TGTGCCAGCAGTTTTAGGGACAGCCACACAGATACGCAGTATTTT. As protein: CASSFRDSHTDTQYF.

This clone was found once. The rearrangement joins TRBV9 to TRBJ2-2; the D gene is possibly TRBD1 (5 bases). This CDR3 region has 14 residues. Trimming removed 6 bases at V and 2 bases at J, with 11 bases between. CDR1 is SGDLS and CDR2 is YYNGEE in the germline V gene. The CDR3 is CASTGQGNTGELFF. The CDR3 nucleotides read TGTGCCAGCACCGGGCAGGGTAACACCGGGGAGCTGTTTTTT.

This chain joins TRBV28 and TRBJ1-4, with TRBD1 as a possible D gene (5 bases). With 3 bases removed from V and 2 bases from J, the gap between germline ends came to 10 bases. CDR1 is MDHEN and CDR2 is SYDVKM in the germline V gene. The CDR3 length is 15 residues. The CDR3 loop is CASSLETATNEKLFF. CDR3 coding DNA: TGTGCCAGCAGTTTGGAGACAGCCACTAATGAAAAACTGTTTTTT.

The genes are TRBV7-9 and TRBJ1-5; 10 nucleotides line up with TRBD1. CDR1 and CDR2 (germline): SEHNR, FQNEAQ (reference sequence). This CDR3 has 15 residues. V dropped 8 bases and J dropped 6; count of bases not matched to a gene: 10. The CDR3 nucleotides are TGTGCCAGCGCCAGGGGAGGACAGGGGGTTCAGCCCCAGCATTTT. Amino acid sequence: CASARGGQGVQPQHF.

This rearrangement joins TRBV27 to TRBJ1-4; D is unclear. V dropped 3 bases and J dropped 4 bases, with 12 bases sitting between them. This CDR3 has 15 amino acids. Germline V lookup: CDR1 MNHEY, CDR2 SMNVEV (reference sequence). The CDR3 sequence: CASSFSAGINEKLFF. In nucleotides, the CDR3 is TGTGCCAGCAGTTTTTCGGCAGGTATTAATGAAAAACTGTTTTTT.

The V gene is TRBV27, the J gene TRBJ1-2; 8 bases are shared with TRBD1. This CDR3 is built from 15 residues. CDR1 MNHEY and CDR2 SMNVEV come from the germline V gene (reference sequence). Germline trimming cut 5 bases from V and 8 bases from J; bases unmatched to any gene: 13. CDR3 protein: CASSRTGYSLRGYTF. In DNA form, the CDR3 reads TGTGCCAGCAGTCGGACAGGGTACAGCTTGCGGGGCTACACCTTC.

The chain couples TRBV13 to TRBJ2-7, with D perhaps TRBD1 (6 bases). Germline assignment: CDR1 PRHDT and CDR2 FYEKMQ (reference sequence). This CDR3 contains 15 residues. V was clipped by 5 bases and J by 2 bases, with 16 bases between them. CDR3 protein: CASSHTQTGPYEQYF. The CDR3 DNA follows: TGTGCCAGCAGCCATACCCAGACAGGCCCCTACGAGCAGTACTTC.

The CDR3 sequence is CASSSGDSYEQYF. In DNA, the CDR3 is TGTGCCAGCAGTTCGGGGGATTCCTACGAGCAGTACTTC. This chain connects TRBV6-5 to TRBJ2-5; TRBD2 is a possible D gene (6 bases). TRBJ2-7 matches the DNA end more closely, so the J call is doubtful. The CDR3 runs 13 residues. Germline V gives CDR1 MNHEY, CDR2 SVGAGI.

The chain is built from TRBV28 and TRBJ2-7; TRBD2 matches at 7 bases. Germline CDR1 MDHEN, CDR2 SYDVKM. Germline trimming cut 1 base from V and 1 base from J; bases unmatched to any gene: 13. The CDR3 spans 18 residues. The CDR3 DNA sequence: TGTGCCAGCAGTTTATACCCCACGATCGGGAGGAGGTCCTACGAGCAGTACTTC. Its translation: CASSLYPTIGRRSYEQYF.

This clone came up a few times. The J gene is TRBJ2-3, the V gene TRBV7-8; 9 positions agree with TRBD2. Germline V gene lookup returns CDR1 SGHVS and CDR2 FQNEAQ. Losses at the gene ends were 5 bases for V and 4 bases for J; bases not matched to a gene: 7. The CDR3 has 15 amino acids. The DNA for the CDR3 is TGTGCCAGCAGCCCCCAGCGGGGGGATTCAGATACGCAGTATTTT. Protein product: CASSPQRGDSDTQYF. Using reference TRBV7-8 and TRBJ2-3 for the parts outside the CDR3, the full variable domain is GAGVSQSPRYKVAKRGQDVALRCDPISGHVSLFWYQQALGQGPEFLTYFQNEAQLDKSGLPSDRFFAERPEGSVSTLKIQRTQQEDSAVYLCASSPQRGDSDTQYFGPGTRLTVL.

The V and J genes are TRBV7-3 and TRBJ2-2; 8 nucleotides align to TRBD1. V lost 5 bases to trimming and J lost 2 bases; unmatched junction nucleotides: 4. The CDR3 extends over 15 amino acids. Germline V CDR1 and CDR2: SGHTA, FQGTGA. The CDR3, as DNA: TGTGCCAGCAGCAGTACAGGGGGTAACACCGGGGAGCTGTTTTTT. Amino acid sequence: CASSSTGGNTGELFF.

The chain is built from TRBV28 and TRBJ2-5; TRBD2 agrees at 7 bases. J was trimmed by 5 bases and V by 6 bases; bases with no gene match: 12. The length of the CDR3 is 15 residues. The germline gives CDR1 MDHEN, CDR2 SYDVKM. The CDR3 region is CASSPARREKETQYF. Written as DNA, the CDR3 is TGTGCCAGCAGCCCCGCCCGGCGGGAGAAGGAGACCCAGTACTTC.

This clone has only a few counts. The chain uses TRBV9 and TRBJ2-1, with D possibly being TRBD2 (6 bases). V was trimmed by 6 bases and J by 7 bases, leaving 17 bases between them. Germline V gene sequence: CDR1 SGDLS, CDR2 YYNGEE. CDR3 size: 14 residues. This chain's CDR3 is CASKEGPRSNEQFF. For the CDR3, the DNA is TGTGCCAGCAAGGAGGGGCCTCGCTCAAATGAGCAGTTCTTC.

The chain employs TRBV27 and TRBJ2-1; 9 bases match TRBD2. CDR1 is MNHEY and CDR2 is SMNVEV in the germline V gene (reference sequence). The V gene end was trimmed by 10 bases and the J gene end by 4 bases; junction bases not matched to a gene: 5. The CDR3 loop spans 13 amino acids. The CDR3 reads CATGLARYNEQFF. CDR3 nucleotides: TGTGCCACCGGACTAGCGAGATACAATGAGCAGTTCTTC.

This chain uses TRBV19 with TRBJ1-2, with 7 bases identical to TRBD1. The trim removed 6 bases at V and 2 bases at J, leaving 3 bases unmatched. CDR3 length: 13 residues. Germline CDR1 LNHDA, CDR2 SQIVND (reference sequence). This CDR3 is CASRTGTNYGYTF. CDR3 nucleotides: TGTGCCAGTAGGACAGGGACCAACTATGGCTACACCTTC.

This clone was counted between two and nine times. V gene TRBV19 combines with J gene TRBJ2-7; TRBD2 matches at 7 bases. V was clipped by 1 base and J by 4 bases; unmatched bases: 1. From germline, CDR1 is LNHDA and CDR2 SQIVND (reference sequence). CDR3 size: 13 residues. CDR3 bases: TGTGCCAGTAGTATAGCGGGAGGTTACGAGCAGTACTTC. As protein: CASSIAGGYEQYF.